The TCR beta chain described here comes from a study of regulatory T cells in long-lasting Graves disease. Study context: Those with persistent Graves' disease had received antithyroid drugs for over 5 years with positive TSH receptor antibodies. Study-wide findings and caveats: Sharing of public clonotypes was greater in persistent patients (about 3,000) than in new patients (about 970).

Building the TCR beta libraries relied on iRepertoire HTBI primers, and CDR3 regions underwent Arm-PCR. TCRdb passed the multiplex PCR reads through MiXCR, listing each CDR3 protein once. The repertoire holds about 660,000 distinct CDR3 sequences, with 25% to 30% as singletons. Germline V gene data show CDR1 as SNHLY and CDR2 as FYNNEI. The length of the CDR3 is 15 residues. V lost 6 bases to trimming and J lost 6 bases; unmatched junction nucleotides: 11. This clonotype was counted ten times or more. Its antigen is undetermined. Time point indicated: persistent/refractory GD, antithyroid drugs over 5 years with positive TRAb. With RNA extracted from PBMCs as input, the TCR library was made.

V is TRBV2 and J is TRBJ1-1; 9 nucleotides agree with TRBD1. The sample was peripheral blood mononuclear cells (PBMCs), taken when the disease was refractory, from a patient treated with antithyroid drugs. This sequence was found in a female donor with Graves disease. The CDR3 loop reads CASRTGTGSFAEAFF. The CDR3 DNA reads TGTGCCAGCAGGACCGGGACAGGGAGCTTTGCTGAAGCTTTCTTT.